The sequence of this TCR beta chain was determined in a study of cytomegalovirus exposure and HLA in healthy donors. This clone has more than one count but fewer than ten. The PCR used 60 Vbeta and 13 Jbeta primers. TCRdb keeps only in-frame clones here, not all; method: immunoSEQ multiplex PCR. The repertoire consists of approximately 150,000 clones, with approximately 62% occurring once and the leading ten covering less than 1.5%. This TCR was recovered from a man aged 45 to 65 in good health and CMV-seronegative. Sequenced material: PBMCs.

CDR3 region: CASSTPGTMRAEAFF. The CDR3, as DNA: TGTGCCAGCAGTACCCCCGGGACAATGAGGGCTGAAGCTTTCTTT. J is TRBJ1-1 and V is TRBV6-1; D may be TRBD1 (6 bases). V lost 5 bases and J lost 6, with 19 bases in between. CDR3 length: 15 amino acids. The V gene's germline CDR1 is MNHNS and CDR2 SASEGT.